This entry concerns a single TCR beta chain. The data are from a study of T cell repertoires in cytomegalovirus infection. Using its own MiXCR run on the reads, TCRdb lists one record per CDR3 protein. The repertoire includes about 300,000 distinct CDR3 sequences, about 25% of them detected once, and roughly 13% sits in the top ten. Germline V gives CDR1 SNHLY, CDR2 FYNNEI. The CDR3 has 15 residues. The V end lost 0 bases, the J end lost 0 bases, and 9 bases lay between the germline ends. This TCR was sampled from a human donor in good health (CMV status not recorded). Some clones in this sample may be carry-over from other donors' samples. The chain links TRBV2 to TRBJ2-7; the D gene could be TRBD1 or TRBD2 (5 bases each). The source material was PBMCs. The CDR3 loop reads CASSEAGRYSYEQYF. The CDR3 DNA reads TGTGCCAGCAGTGAAGCGGGACGGTACTCCTACGAGCAGTACTTC.